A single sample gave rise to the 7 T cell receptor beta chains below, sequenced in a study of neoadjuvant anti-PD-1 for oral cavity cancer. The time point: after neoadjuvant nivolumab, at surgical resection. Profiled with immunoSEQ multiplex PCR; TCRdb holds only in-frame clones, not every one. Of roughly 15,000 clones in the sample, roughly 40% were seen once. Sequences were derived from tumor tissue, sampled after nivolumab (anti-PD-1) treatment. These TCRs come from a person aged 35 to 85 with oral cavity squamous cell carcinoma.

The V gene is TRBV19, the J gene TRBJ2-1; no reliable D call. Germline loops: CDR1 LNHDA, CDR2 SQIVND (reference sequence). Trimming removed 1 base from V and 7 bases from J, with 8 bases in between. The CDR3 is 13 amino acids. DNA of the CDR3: TGTGCCAGTAGTATAGTGTCCCAAAATGAGCAGTTCTTC. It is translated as CASSIVSQNEQFF.

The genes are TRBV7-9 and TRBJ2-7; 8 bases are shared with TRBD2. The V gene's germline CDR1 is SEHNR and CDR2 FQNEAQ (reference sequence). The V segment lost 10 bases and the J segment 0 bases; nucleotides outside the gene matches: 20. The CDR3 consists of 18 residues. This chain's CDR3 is CATDGERGINLSSYEQYF. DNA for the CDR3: TGTGCCACCGATGGTGAGCGGGGGATCAACCTAAGCTCCTACGAGCAGTACTTC.

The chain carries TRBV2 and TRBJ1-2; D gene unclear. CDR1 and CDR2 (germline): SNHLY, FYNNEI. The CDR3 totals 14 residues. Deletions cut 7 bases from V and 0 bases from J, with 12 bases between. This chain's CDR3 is CASKRGDPNYGYTF. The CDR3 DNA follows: TGTGCCAGCAAAAGAGGCGATCCTAACTATGGCTACACCTTC.

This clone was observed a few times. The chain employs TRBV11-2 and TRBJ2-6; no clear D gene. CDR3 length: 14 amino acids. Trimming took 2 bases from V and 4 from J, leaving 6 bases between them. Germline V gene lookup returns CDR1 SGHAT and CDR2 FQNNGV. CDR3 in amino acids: CASSLSGGANVLTF. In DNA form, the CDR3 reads TGTGCCAGCAGCTTATCGGGCGGGGCCAACGTCCTGACTTTC.

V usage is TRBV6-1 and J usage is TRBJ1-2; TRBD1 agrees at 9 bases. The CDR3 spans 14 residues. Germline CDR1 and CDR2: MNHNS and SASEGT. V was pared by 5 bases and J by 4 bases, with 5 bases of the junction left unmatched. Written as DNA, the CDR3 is TGTGCCAGCAGTCGGGACAGGGAATTCTATGGCTACACCTTC. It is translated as CASSRDREFYGYTF.

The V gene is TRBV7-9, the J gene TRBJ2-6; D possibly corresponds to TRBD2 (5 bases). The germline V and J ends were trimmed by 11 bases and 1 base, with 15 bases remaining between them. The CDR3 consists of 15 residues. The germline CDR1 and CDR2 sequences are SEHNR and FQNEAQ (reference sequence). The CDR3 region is CALGVSLSGANVLTF. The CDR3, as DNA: TGTGCCCTCGGGGTTAGTCTATCTGGGGCCAACGTCCTGACTTTC.

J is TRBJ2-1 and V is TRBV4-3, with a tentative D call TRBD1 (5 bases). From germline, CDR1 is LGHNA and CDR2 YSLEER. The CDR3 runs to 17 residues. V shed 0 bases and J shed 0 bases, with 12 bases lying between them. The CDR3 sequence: CASSQDGAVSSYNEQFF. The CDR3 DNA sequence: TGCGCCAGCAGCCAAGATGGGGCGGTAAGCTCCTACAATGAGCAGTTCTTC.